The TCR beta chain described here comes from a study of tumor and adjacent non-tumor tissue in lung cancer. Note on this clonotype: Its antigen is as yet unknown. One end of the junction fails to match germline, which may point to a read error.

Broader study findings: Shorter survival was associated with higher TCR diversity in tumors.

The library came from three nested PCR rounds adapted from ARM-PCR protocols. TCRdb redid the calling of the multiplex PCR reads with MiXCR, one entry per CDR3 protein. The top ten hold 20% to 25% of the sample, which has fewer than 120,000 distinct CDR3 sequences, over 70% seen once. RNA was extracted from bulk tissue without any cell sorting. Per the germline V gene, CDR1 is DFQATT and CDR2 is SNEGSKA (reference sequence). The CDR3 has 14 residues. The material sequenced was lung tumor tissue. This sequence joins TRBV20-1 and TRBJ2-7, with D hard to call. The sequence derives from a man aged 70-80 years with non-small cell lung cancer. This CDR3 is CSASWFRDNYVQYF. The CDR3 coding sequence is TGCAGTGCTAGTTGGTTCCGTGACAACTACGTGCAGTACTTC.